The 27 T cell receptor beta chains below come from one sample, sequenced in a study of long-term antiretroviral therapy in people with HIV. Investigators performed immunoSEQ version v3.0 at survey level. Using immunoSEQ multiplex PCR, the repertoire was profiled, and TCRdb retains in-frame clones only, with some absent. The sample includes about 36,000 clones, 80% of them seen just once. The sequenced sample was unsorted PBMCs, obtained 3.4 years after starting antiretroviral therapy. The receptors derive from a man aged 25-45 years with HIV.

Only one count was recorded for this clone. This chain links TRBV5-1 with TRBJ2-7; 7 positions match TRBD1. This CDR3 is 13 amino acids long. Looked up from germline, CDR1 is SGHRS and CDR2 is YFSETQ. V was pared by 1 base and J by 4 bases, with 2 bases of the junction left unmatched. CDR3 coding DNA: TGCGCCAGCAGCTTGCAACAGGGGTACGAGCAGTACTTC. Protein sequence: CASSLQQGYEQYF.

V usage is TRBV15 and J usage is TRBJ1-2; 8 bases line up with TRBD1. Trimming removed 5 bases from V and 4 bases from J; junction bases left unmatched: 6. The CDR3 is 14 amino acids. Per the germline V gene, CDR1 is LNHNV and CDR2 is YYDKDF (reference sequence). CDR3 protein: CATSGQGSGYGYTF. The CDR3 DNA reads TGTGCCACCAGCGGACAGGGTAGCGGCTATGGCTACACCTTC.

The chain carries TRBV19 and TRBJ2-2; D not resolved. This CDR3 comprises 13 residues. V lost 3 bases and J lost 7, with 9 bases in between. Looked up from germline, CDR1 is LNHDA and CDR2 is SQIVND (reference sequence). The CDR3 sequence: CASSMVSGGELFF. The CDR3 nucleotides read TGTGCCAGTAGTATGGTTTCCGGCGGGGAGCTGTTTTTT.

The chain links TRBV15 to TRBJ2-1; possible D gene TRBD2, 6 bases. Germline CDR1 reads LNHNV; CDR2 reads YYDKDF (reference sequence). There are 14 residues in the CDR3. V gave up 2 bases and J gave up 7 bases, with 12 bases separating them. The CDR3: CATSRPGTGNEQFF. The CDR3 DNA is TGTGCCACCAGCAGACCCGGGACTGGAAATGAGCAGTTCTTC.

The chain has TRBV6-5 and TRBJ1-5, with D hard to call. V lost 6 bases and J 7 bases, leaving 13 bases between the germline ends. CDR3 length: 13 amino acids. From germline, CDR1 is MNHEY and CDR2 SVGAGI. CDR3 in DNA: TGTGCCAGCAGCTCAACGAGGATACAGCCCCAGCATTTT. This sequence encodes CASSSTRIQPQHF.

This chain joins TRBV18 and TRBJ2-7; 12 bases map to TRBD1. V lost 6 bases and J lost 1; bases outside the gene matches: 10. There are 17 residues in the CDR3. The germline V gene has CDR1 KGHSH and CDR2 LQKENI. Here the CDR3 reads CASSRTGTGGRSYEQYF. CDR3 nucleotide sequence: TGTGCCAGCTCCCGCACGGGGACAGGGGGCCGGTCCTACGAGCAGTACTTC.

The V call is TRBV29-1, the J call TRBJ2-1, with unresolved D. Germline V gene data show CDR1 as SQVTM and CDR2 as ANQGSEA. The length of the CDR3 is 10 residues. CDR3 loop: CMAANNEQFF. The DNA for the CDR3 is TGCATGGCGGCTAACAATGAGCAGTTCTTC.

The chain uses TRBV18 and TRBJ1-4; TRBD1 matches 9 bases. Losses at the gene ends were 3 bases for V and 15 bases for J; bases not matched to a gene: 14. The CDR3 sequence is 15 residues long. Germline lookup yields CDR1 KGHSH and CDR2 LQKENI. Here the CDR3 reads CASSPPLRTGGLLFF. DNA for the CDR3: TGTGCCAGCTCACCTCCTCTCCGAACAGGGGGCTTATTGTTTTTT.

DNA of the CDR3: TGTGCCAGTAGTACAGGGACTTCCTACGAGCAGTACTTC. Its translation: CASSTGTSYEQYF. The J gene is TRBJ2-7, the V gene TRBV19; D possibly corresponds to TRBD2 (6 bases). CDR1 and CDR2 from the germline V gene are LNHDA and SQIVND (reference sequence). The CDR3 runs 13 residues. V shed 4 bases and J shed 1 base, with 8 bases lying between them.

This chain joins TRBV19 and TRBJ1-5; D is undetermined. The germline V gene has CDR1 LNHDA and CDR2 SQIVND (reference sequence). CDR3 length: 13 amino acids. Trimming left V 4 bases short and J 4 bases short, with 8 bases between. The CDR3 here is CASSKGWNQPQHF. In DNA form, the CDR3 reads TGTGCCAGTAGTAAAGGGTGGAATCAGCCCCAGCATTTT.

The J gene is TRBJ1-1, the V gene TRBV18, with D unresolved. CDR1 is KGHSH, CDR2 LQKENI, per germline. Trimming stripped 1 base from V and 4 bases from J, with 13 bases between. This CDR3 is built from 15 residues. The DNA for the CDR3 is TGTGCCAGCTCACCACTTGGGGAATTGAGCACTGAAGCTTTCTTT. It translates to CASSPLGELSTEAFF.

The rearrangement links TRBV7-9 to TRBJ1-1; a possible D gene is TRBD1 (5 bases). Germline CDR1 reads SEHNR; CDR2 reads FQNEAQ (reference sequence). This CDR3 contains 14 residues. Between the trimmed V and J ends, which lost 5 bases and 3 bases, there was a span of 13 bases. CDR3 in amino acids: CASSPQGLDTEAFF. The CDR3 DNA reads TGTGCCAGCAGCCCCCAGGGCCTCGACACTGAAGCTTTCTTT.

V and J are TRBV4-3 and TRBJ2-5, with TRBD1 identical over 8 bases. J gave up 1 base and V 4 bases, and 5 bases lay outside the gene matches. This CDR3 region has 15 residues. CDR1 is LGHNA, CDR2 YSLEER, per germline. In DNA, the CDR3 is TGCGCCAGCAGCCGGGGACAGGCGACCCAAGAGACCCAGTACTTC. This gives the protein CASSRGQATQETQYF.

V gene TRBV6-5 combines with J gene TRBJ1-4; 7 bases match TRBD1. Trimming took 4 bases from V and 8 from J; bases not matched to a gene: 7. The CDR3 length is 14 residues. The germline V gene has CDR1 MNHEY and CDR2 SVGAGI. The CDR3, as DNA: TGTGCCAGCAGTTTAGACAGGGTGGACGAAAAACTGTTTTTT. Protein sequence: CASSLDRVDEKLFF.

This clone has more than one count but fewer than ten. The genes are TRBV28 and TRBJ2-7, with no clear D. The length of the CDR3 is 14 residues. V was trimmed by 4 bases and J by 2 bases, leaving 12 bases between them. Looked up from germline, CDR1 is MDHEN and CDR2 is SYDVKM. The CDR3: CASSSRSGPYEQYF. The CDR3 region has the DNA TGTGCCAGCAGTTCCCGGTCCGGGCCCTACGAGCAGTACTTC.

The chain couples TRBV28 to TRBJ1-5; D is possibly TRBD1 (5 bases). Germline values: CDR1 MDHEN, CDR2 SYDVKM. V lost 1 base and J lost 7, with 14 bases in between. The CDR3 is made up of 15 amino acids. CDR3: CASSLSPRGFQPQHF. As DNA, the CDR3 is TGTGCCAGCAGTTTATCACCGAGGGGCTTCCAGCCCCAGCATTTT.

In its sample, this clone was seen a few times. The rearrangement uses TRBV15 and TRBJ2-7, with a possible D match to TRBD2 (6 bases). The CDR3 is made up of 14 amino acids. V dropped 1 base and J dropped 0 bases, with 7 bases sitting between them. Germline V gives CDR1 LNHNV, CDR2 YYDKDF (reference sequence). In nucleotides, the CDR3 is TGTGCCACCAGCAGAGCGGGAGCCTCCTACGAGCAGTACTTC. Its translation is CATSRAGASYEQYF.

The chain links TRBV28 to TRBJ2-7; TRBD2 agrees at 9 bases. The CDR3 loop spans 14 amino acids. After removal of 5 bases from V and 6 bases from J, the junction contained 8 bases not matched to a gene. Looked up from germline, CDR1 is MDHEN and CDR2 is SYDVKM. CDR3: CASSPIAGVGEQYF. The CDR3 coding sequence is TGTGCCAGCAGTCCTATAGCGGGAGTGGGCGAGCAGTACTTC.

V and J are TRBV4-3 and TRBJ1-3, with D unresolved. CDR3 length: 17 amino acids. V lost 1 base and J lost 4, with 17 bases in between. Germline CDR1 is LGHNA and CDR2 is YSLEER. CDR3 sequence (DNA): TGCGCCAGCAGCCAAGCCTCGGCAGCAACGATAGGAAACACCATATATTTT. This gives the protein CASSQASAATIGNTIYF.

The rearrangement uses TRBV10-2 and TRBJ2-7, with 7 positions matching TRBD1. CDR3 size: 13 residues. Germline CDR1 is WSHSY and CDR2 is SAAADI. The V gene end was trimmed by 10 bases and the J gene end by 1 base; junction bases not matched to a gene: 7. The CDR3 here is CATDRGQSYEQYF. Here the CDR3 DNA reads TGCGCCACCGATAGGGGACAGTCCTACGAGCAGTACTTC.

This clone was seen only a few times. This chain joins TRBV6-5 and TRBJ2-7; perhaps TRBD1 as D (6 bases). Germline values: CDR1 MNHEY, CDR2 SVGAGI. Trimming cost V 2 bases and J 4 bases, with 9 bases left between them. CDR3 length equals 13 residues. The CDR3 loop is CASSYGDKYEQYF. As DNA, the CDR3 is TGTGCCAGCAGTTACGGGGACAAGTACGAGCAGTACTTC.

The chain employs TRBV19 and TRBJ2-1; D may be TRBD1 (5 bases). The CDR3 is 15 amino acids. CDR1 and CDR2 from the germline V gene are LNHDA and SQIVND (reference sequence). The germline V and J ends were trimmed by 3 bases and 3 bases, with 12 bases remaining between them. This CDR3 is CASSMLPQGYNEQFF. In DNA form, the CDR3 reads TGTGCCAGTAGTATGCTACCCCAGGGCTACAATGAGCAGTTCTTC.

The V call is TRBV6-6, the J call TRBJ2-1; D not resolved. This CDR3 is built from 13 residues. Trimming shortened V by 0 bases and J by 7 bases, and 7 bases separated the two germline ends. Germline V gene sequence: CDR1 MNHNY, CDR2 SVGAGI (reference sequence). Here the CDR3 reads CASSYSTGNEQFF. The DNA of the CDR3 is TGTGCCAGCAGTTACTCGACTGGGAATGAGCAGTTCTTC.

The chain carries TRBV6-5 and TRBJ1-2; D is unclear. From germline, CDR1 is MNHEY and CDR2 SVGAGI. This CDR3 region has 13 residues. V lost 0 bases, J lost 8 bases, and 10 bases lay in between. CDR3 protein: CASSYSTGLGYTF. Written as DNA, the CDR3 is TGTGCCAGCAGTTACTCGACGGGGTTAGGCTACACCTTC.

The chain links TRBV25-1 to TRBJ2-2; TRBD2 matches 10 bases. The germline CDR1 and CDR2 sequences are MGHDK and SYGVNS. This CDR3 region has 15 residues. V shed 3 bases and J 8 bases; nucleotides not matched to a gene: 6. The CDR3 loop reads CASSDTLSGRGELFF. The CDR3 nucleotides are TGTGCCAGCAGTGACACTCTTAGCGGGAGGGGGGAGCTGTTTTTT.

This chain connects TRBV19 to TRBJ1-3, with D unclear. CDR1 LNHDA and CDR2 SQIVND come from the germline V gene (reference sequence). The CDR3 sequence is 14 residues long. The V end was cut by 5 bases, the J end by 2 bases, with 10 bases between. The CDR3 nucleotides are TGTGCCAGTAGTTACGGGGTCGCTGGAAACACCATATATTTT. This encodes CASSYGVAGNTIYF.

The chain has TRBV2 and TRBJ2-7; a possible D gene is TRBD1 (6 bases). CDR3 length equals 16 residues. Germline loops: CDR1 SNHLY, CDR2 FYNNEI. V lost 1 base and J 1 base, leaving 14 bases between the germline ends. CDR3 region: CASSEDLDSPSYEQYF. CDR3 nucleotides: TGTGCCAGCAGTGAAGATCTGGACAGTCCTTCCTACGAGCAGTACTTC.